The entry below describes one T cell receptor beta chain. The clone's antigen remains unknown. The sample is drawn from a study of T cells expressing NK-cell markers (dated by TCRdb to 2018 to 2020). Background on the whole study: Three sorted T-cell subsets (CD3+CD56+NKG2C+, CD3+CD56+NKG2C- and CD3+CD56-NKG2C+) from under ten donors had their TCR beta-chain repertoires profiled. Illumina HiSeq 2000/2500, MiSeq or NextSeq was used to sequence libraries as 2 x 150 bp reads. Of the eight sequenced donors, seven were found to be HCMV-seropositive and one was found to be HCMV-seronegative. The eight sequenced donors were randomly selected healthy volunteers, three men and five women. Points the paper makes about the study in general: Whether the expanded NKG2C-expressing T cell clones were specific for HCMV antigens remained unclear. Those dominant clonotypes were again the most abundant among CD3+CD56-NKG2C+ cells in a handful of donors, at about 25-65%. In six donors, the dominant CD3+CD56+NKG2C+ clonotypes ranked among the top 10 CD8+ clonotypes, making up roughly 1.0-8% of CD8+ T cells.

The listed sequencing device is Illumina HiSeq 2000. TCR beta cDNA libraries were made by 5'RACE template switching that added a universal primer site and unique molecular identifiers. Priming for cDNA synthesis came from the TCR beta constant segment, and two successive PCR amplification steps followed. The paper's data handling went like this. MIGEC handled demultiplexing of the reads and grouping by UMI, while MiTCR was used to assemble and quantify clonotypes. To exclude erroneous sequences, only TCR cDNA sequences supported by at least two reads were retained. The tcR package was used for downstream repertoire analysis, and clonotypes were matched across fractions by CDR3 nucleotide sequence plus V segment. VDJmatch was used to annotate antigen specificity against VDJdb, with one amino acid substitution in CDR3 allowed. With the reads reprocessed by TCRdb, a single entry stands for each CDR3 protein sequence and no DNA is reported. The V and J calls, along with clone size, are taken from TCRdb and not from the paper's own processing. The sample table on file contains roughly 450,000 distinct CDR3 sequences. The top ten hold over 1.3% of the sample.

HCMV-specific IgG was detected in serum with a commercial ELISA kit to determine HCMV serostatus. Ficoll density gradient centrifugation was used to isolate peripheral blood mononuclear cells from blood. The germline V gene specifies MDHEN as CDR1 and SYDVKM as CDR2. Including cysteine and phenylalanine, the CDR3 has 15 amino acids. No DNA sequence was recorded. The TCR originated in a woman aged 50 to 65 in good health. Donor details come from another sample of the same person, matched by shared clones. The specimen was blood T cells: a sorted CD56 or NKG2C T cell subset, CD4+ or CD8+ T cells, or bulk PBMC T cells (not recorded which). The rearranged chain carries TRBV28 and TRBJ2-7; checking the TCRdb D call of TRBD2 is not possible without DNA. The CDR3 here reads CASSSPGLAGVEQYF.